A selection of T cell receptor beta chains follows, all from one sample in a study of cytomegalovirus exposure and HLA in healthy donors. Here immunoSEQ multiplex PCR was the method, and the copy in TCRdb shows in-frame clones only, minus some. The data show about 57,000 clones, with around 82% seen just once and approximately 6% held by the top ten. Sequencing was carried out using PBMCs. These TCRs come from a male donor in good health and CMV-seronegative. The CDR3 runs from the conserved cysteine through the conserved F or W. Each record gives: V gene, J gene, D gene, clone size, CDR3 protein, CDR3 DNA. The D gene is left open where the match is weak. The size of a clone is reported for some rows only, either as once, few or many, or as a class for expanded clones.

v_gene: TRBV7-3
j_gene: TRBJ2-7
d_gene: .
abundance: .
CDR3aa: CASSFPGGEQYF
CDR3nt: TGTGCCAGCAGCTTCCCTGGGGGGGAGCAGTACTTC

v_gene: TRBV19
j_gene: TRBJ1-2
d_gene: .
abundance: once
CDR3aa: CASSTNTGNYGYTF
CDR3nt: TGTGCCAGTAGTACTAATACAGGGAACTATGGCTACACCTTC

v_gene: TRBV19
j_gene: TRBJ2-1
d_gene: .
abundance: .
CDR3aa: CASKTGTMYNEQFF
CDR3nt: TGTGCCAGTAAGACCGGGACAATGTACAATGAGCAGTTCTTC

v_gene: TRBV10-3
j_gene: TRBJ1-6
d_gene: TRBD1
abundance: .
CDR3aa: CAIRPGTGGSPLHF
CDR3nt: TGTGCCATCAGGCCCGGGACAGGGGGATCACCCCTCCACTTT

v_gene: TRBV19
j_gene: TRBJ1-3
d_gene: .
abundance: .
CDR3aa: CASSTQANSGNTIYF
CDR3nt: TGTGCCAGTAGTACCCAGGCGAACTCTGGAAACACCATATATTTT

v_gene: TRBV4-1
j_gene: TRBJ2-6
d_gene: .
abundance: .
CDR3aa: CASSLLQGPSGANVLTF
CDR3nt: TGCGCCAGCAGCCTTTTGCAGGGCCCCTCTGGGGCCAACGTCCTGACTTTC

v_gene: TRBV27
j_gene: TRBJ2-7
d_gene: .
abundance: .
CDR3aa: CASSRAGPIYEQYF
CDR3nt: TGTGCCAGCAGCCGCGCGGGGCCGATCTACGAGCAGTACTTC

v_gene: TRBV6-5
j_gene: TRBJ1-6
d_gene: .
abundance: .
CDR3aa: CASSYRQSSYNSPLHF
CDR3nt: TGTGCCAGCAGTTACCGACAGAGCTCCTATAATTCACCCCTCCACTTT

v_gene: TRBV7-2
j_gene: TRBJ2-6
d_gene: .
abundance: few
CDR3aa: CASSLLGSPGANVLTF
CDR3nt: TGTGCCAGCAGCTTACTCGGGAGTCCTGGGGCCAACGTCCTGACTTTC

v_gene: TRBV6-6
j_gene: TRBJ2-1
d_gene: .
abundance: .
CDR3aa: CASTSPRAADNNEQFF
CDR3nt: TGTGCCAGCACCTCCCCCAGGGCAGCTGATAACAATGAGCAGTTCTTC

v_gene: TRBV19
j_gene: TRBJ1-2
d_gene: .
abundance: .
CDR3aa: CASSLGDVRRDGYTF
CDR3nt: TGTGCCAGTAGTCTTGGGGACGTGCGGAGGGACGGCTACACCTTC

v_gene: TRBV11-2
j_gene: TRBJ1-1
d_gene: .
abundance: .
CDR3aa: CASSLERGEEYSTEAFF
CDR3nt: TGTGCCAGCAGCTTAGAAAGGGGTGAGGAGTACTCGACTGAAGCTTTCTTT

v_gene: TRBV5-8
j_gene: TRBJ1-3
d_gene: .
abundance: .
CDR3aa: CASSLQGRAGNTIYF
CDR3nt: TGTGCCAGCAGCTTGCAGGGAAGGGCTGGAAACACCATATATTTT

v_gene: TRBV11-2
j_gene: TRBJ1-1
d_gene: .
abundance: .
CDR3aa: CASSLGLLNTEAFF
CDR3nt: TGTGCCAGCAGCTTAGGTCTCTTGAACACTGAAGCTTTCTTT

v_gene: TRBV27
j_gene: TRBJ1-2
d_gene: TRBD1
abundance: .
CDR3aa: CASSQGTGVGYTF
CDR3nt: TGTGCCAGCAGTCAAGGGACAGGGGTTGGCTACACCTTC

v_gene: TRBV5-4
j_gene: TRBJ1-4
d_gene: .
abundance: .
CDR3aa: CASSLQGQNEKLFF
CDR3nt: TGTGCCAGCAGCTTGCAAGGACAAAATGAAAAACTGTTTTTT

v_gene: TRBV7-9
j_gene: TRBJ1-2
d_gene: .
abundance: .
CDR3aa: CASSERSNYGYTF
CDR3nt: TGTGCCAGCAGCGAACGGAGTAACTATGGCTACACCTTC

v_gene: TRBV6-5
j_gene: TRBJ1-5
d_gene: TRBD1
abundance: .
CDR3aa: CASSHGTGLNQPQHF
CDR3nt: TGTGCCAGCAGCCACGGGACAGGGCTTAATCAGCCCCAGCATTTT

v_gene: TRBV19
j_gene: TRBJ1-2
d_gene: .
abundance: .
CDR3aa: CASRGNRFGGYTF
CDR3nt: TGTGCCAGTAGGGGGAACAGGTTCGGAGGCTACACCTTC

v_gene: TRBV9
j_gene: TRBJ1-2
d_gene: .
abundance: .
CDR3aa: CASSVGSMLRF
CDR3nt: TGTGCCAGCAGCGTAGGCTCCATGCTTCGGTTC

v_gene: TRBV10-3
j_gene: TRBJ1-1
d_gene: TRBD1
abundance: .
CDR3aa: CAIRMGQGSTEAFF
CDR3nt: TGTGCCATCAGAATGGGACAGGGGAGCACTGAAGCTTTCTTT

v_gene: TRBV7-9
j_gene: TRBJ1-2
d_gene: TRBD1
abundance: .
CDR3aa: CASRGGQTYGYTF
CDR3nt: TGTGCCAGCAGAGGGGGACAGACTTATGGCTACACCTTC

v_gene: TRBV13
j_gene: TRBJ1-4
d_gene: TRBD1
abundance: .
CDR3aa: CASSTGPQGAGEKLFF
CDR3nt: TGTGCCAGCAGCACCGGGCCTCAGGGGGCAGGCGAAAAACTGTTTTTT

v_gene: TRBV18
j_gene: TRBJ1-1
d_gene: TRBD1
abundance: .
CDR3aa: CASSLTGTAEAFF
CDR3nt: TGTGCCAGCTCATTAACCGGGACAGCAGAAGCTTTCTTT

v_gene: TRBV5-1
j_gene: TRBJ2-3
d_gene: .
abundance: .
CDR3aa: CASSLVMTPDTQYF
CDR3nt: TGCGCCAGCAGCTTGGTGATGACACCAGATACGCAGTATTTT

v_gene: TRBV9
j_gene: TRBJ1-1
d_gene: TRBD1
abundance: .
CDR3aa: CASSTNGQGAGYTEAFF
CDR3nt: TGTGCCAGCAGCACCAATGGACAGGGGGCGGGTTACACTGAAGCTTTCTTT

v_gene: TRBV7-2
j_gene: TRBJ1-5
d_gene: TRBD1
abundance: .
CDR3aa: CASSLETGHSQPQHF
CDR3nt: TGTGCCAGCAGCTTAGAGACAGGGCATAGTCAGCCCCAGCATTTT

v_gene: TRBV10-3
j_gene: TRBJ1-5
d_gene: .
abundance: .
CDR3aa: CAISESGQSNQPQHF
CDR3nt: TGTGCCATCAGTGAGTCCGGACAAAGCAATCAGCCCCAGCATTTT

v_gene: TRBV5-6
j_gene: TRBJ1-2
d_gene: .
abundance: .
CDR3aa: CASSLGGDGYTF
CDR3nt: TGTGCCAGCAGCTTGGGGGGGGATGGCTACACCTTC

v_gene: TRBV20-1
j_gene: TRBJ2-1
d_gene: TRBD2
abundance: few
CDR3aa: CSARLANEQFF
CDR3nt: TGCAGTGCGAGACTAGCAAATGAGCAGTTCTTC

v_gene: TRBV6-1
j_gene: TRBJ2-7
d_gene: TRBD1
abundance: .
CDR3aa: CASTQQGAPYEQYF
CDR3nt: TGTGCCAGCACCCAACAGGGGGCACCCTACGAGCAGTACTTC

v_gene: TRBV5-1
j_gene: TRBJ2-6
d_gene: .
abundance: .
CDR3aa: CASSSRRSSGANVLTF
CDR3nt: TGCGCCAGCAGCTCCAGGAGGAGCTCTGGGGCCAACGTCCTGACTTTC

v_gene: TRBV2
j_gene: TRBJ1-2
d_gene: TRBD1
abundance: .
CDR3aa: CASSDGTVYGYTF
CDR3nt: TGTGCCAGCAGTGATGGGACAGTCTATGGCTACACCTTC

v_gene: TRBV2
j_gene: TRBJ2-2
d_gene: .
abundance: .
CDR3aa: CASSDPATVTGELFF
CDR3nt: TGTGCCAGCAGTGACCCCGCGACAGTCACCGGGGAGCTGTTTTTT

v_gene: TRBV5-6
j_gene: TRBJ1-2
d_gene: .
abundance: .
CDR3aa: CANSLEQGDYGYTF
CDR3nt: TGTGCCAACAGCTTGGAGCAGGGCGACTATGGCTACACCTTC

v_gene: TRBV19
j_gene: TRBJ2-5
d_gene: TRBD2
abundance: .
CDR3aa: CASSTLSGGGETQYF
CDR3nt: TGTGCCAGTAGTACACTTAGCGGGGGGGGAGAGACCCAGTACTTC

v_gene: TRBV18
j_gene: TRBJ2-6
d_gene: .
abundance: .
CDR3aa: CASSTGNSGANVLTF
CDR3nt: TGTGCCAGCTCGACAGGAAACTCTGGGGCCAACGTCCTGACTTTC

v_gene: TRBV5-5
j_gene: TRBJ1-1
d_gene: .
abundance: once
CDR3aa: CASSFTLRGGQGLEAFF
CDR3nt: TGTGCCAGCAGCTTCACCCTCCGGGGGGGACAAGGTCTTGAAGCTTTCTTT

v_gene: TRBV9
j_gene: TRBJ2-7
d_gene: TRBD2
abundance: .
CDR3aa: CASSVGGGNNYEQYF
CDR3nt: TGTGCCAGCAGCGTCGGGGGGGGGAATAACTACGAGCAGTACTTC

v_gene: TRBV7-6
j_gene: TRBJ2-7
d_gene: .
abundance: .
CDR3aa: CASSPGLGYEQYF
CDR3nt: TGTGCCAGCAGCCCAGGGTTGGGCTACGAGCAGTACTTC

v_gene: TRBV9
j_gene: TRBJ2-2
d_gene: TRBD1
abundance: .
CDR3aa: CASSPRTGAATGELFF
CDR3nt: TGTGCCAGCAGCCCCAGGACAGGGGCGGCCACCGGGGAGCTGTTTTTT

v_gene: TRBV19
j_gene: TRBJ1-6
d_gene: .
abundance: .
CDR3aa: CASSILQGETYNSPLHF
CDR3nt: TGTGCCAGTAGTATTTTACAGGGAGAAACCTATAATTCACCCCTCCACTTT